This T cell receptor (beta chain) appears in the sequencing data of a study of T-cell reconstitution after alpha-beta-depleted transplantation in children (dated by TCRdb to between 2015 and 2016). General notes on the study: Using TCR repertoire profiling, the study quantitatively followed how T-cell immune reconstitution unfolded in children after TCRalphabeta/CD19-depleted allogeneic hematopoietic cell transplantation. Broader findings and caveats from the paper: Over the following months the frequencies of hyperexpanded clones went down, and after one year T-cell counts and TCRbeta diversity were mostly credited to newly produced T cells. The apparently early alphabetaT-cell count recovery about two months after transplant was reportedly dependent on only several hundred rapidly expanded clones derived from non-depleted graft cells. In some patients, the high TCRbeta diversity seen at day 60 was put down to recipient T cells and intrathymic progenitors that had survived conditioning.

The library was made by PCR. For sequencing, an Illumina HiSeq 2500 was employed. Molecular barcoding was employed in the preparation of TCR libraries, with unique molecular identifiers being used to normalize TCRbeta repertoire quantification. The raw public data were reprocessed by TCRdb itself: fastp quality trimming at Q25, MiXCR clonotype calling, in-frame beta chains only. Records with the same CDR3 protein are collapsed into one entry carrying the most frequent genes and DNA. In this sample the table shows roughly 670,000 distinct CDR3 sequences, around 13% of which occur a single time. Roughly 0.77% of the sample is in the top ten clones. The CDR3 numbers 17 residues from cysteine through phenylalanine. The sequence is cut down to CDR3 DNA, 51 bases in frame from base 1. V gives up 0 bases and J gives up 0 bases, and the segment between their germline ends measures 15 bases. CDR1 and CDR2, per the germline V gene, are LGHNA and YNFKEQ.

The sample's treatment or condition label, decoded: allogeneic hematopoietic cell transplantation with graft depleted of TCRalphabeta T cells and CD19 B cells. TCRalphabeta/CD19-depleted allogeneic hematopoietic cell grafts were given to the transplant recipients, all of whom were children. Comments on this clonotype: Its target antigen remains unknown. No much larger clonotype is one base removed from it; base qualities were not supplied.

The sample was PBMCs, taken before TCRalphabeta/CD19-depleted stem cell transplant. The TCR comes from a girl aged 2-10 years with congenital amegakaryocytic thrombocytopenia, due to receive a stem cell transplant. The rearrangement joined TRBV4-2 to TRBJ2-7, with a tentative D gene TRBD2 over 5 matching bases. The CDR3 has the sequence CASSQDFSRGISYEQYF. In nucleotide form, the sequence is TGTGCCAGCAGCCAAGATTTTAGTAGAGGGATCTCCTACGAGCAGTACTTC.